This T cell receptor beta chain was captured by sequencing in a study of spatial heterogeneity in lung cancer. Time point of the sample: sample taken at primary tumor resection. Frozen PBMC, nontumor lung or tumor provided whole RNA, which was sequenced unsorted. Each CDR3 protein gets one entry after TCRdb re-called the 5' RACE reads with MiXCR. The sample yields almost 75,000 distinct CDR3 sequences, about 14% seen once. This CDR3 has 17 residues. Germline CDR1 is SEHNR and CDR2 is FQNEAQ (reference sequence). V lost 0 bases and J lost 5, with 19 bases in between. The chain employs TRBV7-9 and TRBJ1-1, with D possibly TRBD1 on 6 matching bases. This receptor was taken from a male donor with early-stage non-small cell lung cancer. Material: PBMCs, obtained at surgery. The CDR3 reads CASSLAIGTSDRTEAFF. The CDR3, as DNA: TGTGCCAGCAGCTTAGCTATAGGCACCTCGGACAGAACTGAAGCTTTCTTT. Using reference TRBV7-9 and TRBJ1-1 for the parts outside the CDR3, the full variable domain is DTGVSQNPRHKITKRGQNVTFRCDPISEHNRLYWYRQTLGQGPEFLTYFQNEAQLEKSRLLSDRFSAERPKGSFSTLEIQRTEQGDSAMYLCASSLAIGTSDRTEAFFGQGTRLTVV.